A single sample is the source of the 18 T cell receptor beta chains below, sequenced in a study of blood T cell repertoires in COVID-19. The assay was immunoSEQ multiplex PCR, and TCRdb's table has in-frame clones only and misses some. Of 25,000 to 30,000 clones listed, 90% to 95% are singletons. The sequenced sample consisted of peripheral blood. The receptors derive from a woman between 65 and 79 years old with COVID-19, enrolled during active disease.

This clone has just one count. The chain carries TRBV4-1 and TRBJ2-1; 9 bases match TRBD1. Germline values: CDR1 MGHRA, CDR2 YSYEKL. The CDR3 has 16 residues. V lost 3 bases to trimming and J lost 1 base; unmatched junction nucleotides: 4. The CDR3 DNA is TGCGCCAGCAGCCAGGACAGGGGTTTTTCCTACAATGAGCAGTTCTTC. It is translated as CASSQDRGFSYNEQFF.

This chain uses TRBV5-1 with TRBJ2-1; TRBD2 is a possible D gene (6 bases). With 0 bases removed from V and 5 bases from J, the gap between germline ends came to 9 bases. The CDR3 contains 14 residues. The germline V gene encodes CDR1 SGHRS and CDR2 YFSETQ. CDR3: CASSLVGSHNEQFF. As DNA, the CDR3 is TGCGCCAGCAGCTTGGTCGGGAGTCACAATGAGCAGTTCTTC.

The genes are TRBV5-1 and TRBJ1-1; D remains unclear. CDR1 and CDR2 from the germline V gene are SGHRS and YFSETQ. Deletions cut 0 bases from V and 4 bases from J, with 7 bases between. This CDR3 is 13 amino acids long. The CDR3 nucleotides read TGCGCCAGCAGCTTGGCCGCAGTCACTGAAGCTTTCTTT. It codes for CASSLAAVTEAFF.

This chain links TRBV29-1 with TRBJ2-1; TRBD2 matches at 9 bases. This CDR3 is 12 amino acids long. V lost 5 bases and J lost 7; bases outside the gene matches: 3. CDR1 SQVTM and CDR2 ANQGSEA come from the germline V gene. The CDR3 loop is CSVSLAGNEQFF. In DNA form, the CDR3 reads TGCAGCGTTTCTCTAGCGGGGAATGAGCAGTTCTTC.

This clone has only one observation. The chain couples TRBV28 to TRBJ2-7; 10 bases map to TRBD2. Germline V gives CDR1 MDHEN, CDR2 SYDVKM. The ends lost 3 bases at V and 2 bases at J; junction bases unmatched: 7. The CDR3 runs to 16 residues. The CDR3 DNA reads as TGTGCCAGCAGTTTTAATCTAGCGGGAGTCCCCTACGAGCAGTACTTC. This translates into CASSFNLAGVPYEQYF.

This rearrangement joins TRBV4-1 to TRBJ2-7, with D possibly being TRBD1 (6 bases). Per the germline V gene, CDR1 is MGHRA and CDR2 is YSYEKL. Between the trimmed V and J ends, which lost 4 bases and 3 bases, there was a span of 16 bases. This CDR3 spans 15 amino acids. The DNA for the CDR3 is TGCGCCAGCAGCCCACACAGGGCCCGAAACTACGAGCAGTACTTC. It yields the protein CASSPHRARNYEQYF.

The rearrangement links TRBV7-8 to TRBJ2-1; unclear D gene. This CDR3 spans 14 amino acids. V was shortened by 0 bases and J by 4 bases, with 7 bases between the two germline ends. Germline CDR1 SGHVS, CDR2 FQNEAQ. CDR3 region: CASSLAATYNEQFF. The CDR3 DNA is TGTGCCAGCAGCTTAGCGGCAACGTACAATGAGCAGTTCTTC.

The genes are TRBV5-1 and TRBJ2-7, with D perhaps matching TRBD2 (11 bases). The germline V gene has CDR1 SGHRS and CDR2 YFSETQ. Trimming removed 5 bases at V and 0 bases at J, with 30 bases between. The CDR3 length is 20 residues. The CDR3 DNA reads TGCGCCAGCAGTTCACTGGCCCCGGGACAGGGGACTAGCGGCTCCTACGAGCAGTACTTC. Translated, it gives CASSSLAPGQGTSGSYEQYF.

The rearrangement joins TRBV7-8 to TRBJ2-1; no clear D gene. Trimming removed 2 bases at V and 8 bases at J, with 13 bases between. The CDR3 spans 14 residues. Germline CDR1 SGHVS, CDR2 FQNEAQ. The CDR3 sequence is CASSLPSPADEQFF. The DNA for the CDR3 is TGTGCCAGCAGCTTACCCTCCCCGGCGGATGAGCAGTTCTTC. The whole variable domain, filled in from reference TRBV7-8 and TRBJ2-1, reads GAGVSQSPRYKVAKRGQDVALRCDPISGHVSLFWYQQALGQGPEFLTYFQNEAQLDKSGLPSDRFFAERPEGSVSTLKIQRTQQEDSAVYLCASSLPSPADEQFFGPGTRLTVL.

This chain connects TRBV11-2 to TRBJ2-7, with D possibly TRBD2 on 5 matching bases. With 1 base removed from V and 6 bases from J, the gap between germline ends came to 16 bases. Germline-derived CDR1 and CDR2 are SGHAT and FQNNGV. The CDR3 has 15 amino acids. The CDR3 DNA reads as TGTGCCAGCAGCTTAGTTGTGGGAGTACTTGGCGAGCAGTACTTC. It translates to CASSLVVGVLGEQYF.

CDR3 in DNA: TGTGCCATCAGTGAGTCTTCGACAGGGTCCAATACGCAGTATTTT. It yields the protein CAISESSTGSNTQYF. The V and J genes are TRBV10-3 and TRBJ2-3; 7 bases agree with TRBD1. V lost 0 bases, J lost 7 bases, and 7 bases stayed unmatched. The germline CDR1 and CDR2 sequences are ENHRY and SYGVKD. The CDR3 is made up of 15 amino acids.

The V gene is TRBV14, the J gene TRBJ2-7; D gene ambiguous. V was clipped by 1 base and J by 0 bases, with 7 bases between them. Germline assignment: CDR1 SGHDN and CDR2 FVKESK. CDR3 length equals 14 residues. The CDR3 DNA sequence: TGTGCCAGCAGCCAAGTGCAGAACTCCTACGAGCAGTACTTC. This translates into CASSQVQNSYEQYF. The full variable domain, rest sourced from reference TRBV14 and TRBJ2-7, is EAGVTQFPSHSVIEKGQTVTLRCDPISGHDNLYWYRRVMGKEIKFLLHFVKESKQDESGMPNNRFLAERTGGTYSTLKVQPAELEDSGVYFCASSQVQNSYEQYFGPGTRLTVT.

This sequence joins TRBV27 and TRBJ1-5; D perhaps matches TRBD1 (6 bases). Per the germline V gene, CDR1 is MNHEY and CDR2 is SMNVEV (reference sequence). The germline V and J ends were trimmed by 4 bases and 4 bases, with 8 bases remaining between them. The CDR3 covers 13 residues. The CDR3 DNA reads TGTGCCAGCAGTTGGGACAAGAATCAGCCCCAGCATTTT. This encodes CASSWDKNQPQHF.

In its sample, this clone was seen once. The J gene is TRBJ1-4, the V gene TRBV19; D is possibly TRBD1 (6 bases). The germline V gene encodes CDR1 LNHDA and CDR2 SQIVND (reference sequence). This CDR3 has 13 amino acids. The chain's CDR3 is CAAEQGSHEKLFF. CDR3 in DNA: TGTGCGGCGGAGCAGGGGAGTCATGAAAAACTGTTTTTT.

This chain connects TRBV7-6 to TRBJ2-3, with unresolved D. The length of the CDR3 is 15 residues. Germline-derived CDR1 and CDR2 are SGHVS and FNYEAQ. Trimming left V 4 bases short and J 2 bases short, with 13 bases between. The CDR3 sequence: CASSSTVGNTDTQYF. CDR3 nucleotides: TGTGCCAGCAGCTCCACCGTGGGCAACACAGATACGCAGTATTTT.

The V and J genes are TRBV29-1 and TRBJ2-1; D may be TRBD2 (6 bases). Trimming cost V 8 bases and J 9 bases, with 20 bases left between them. This CDR3 comprises 13 residues. Germline V lookup: CDR1 SQVTM, CDR2 ANQGSEA. As DNA, the CDR3 is TGCAGCCTCCTAATCGGGGGAGAAGGTGAGCAGTTCTTC. Its translation: CSLLIGGEGEQFF.

The chain links TRBV19 to TRBJ1-5, with D tentatively TRBD1 (6 bases). Germline loops: CDR1 LNHDA, CDR2 SQIVND (reference sequence). There are 17 residues in the CDR3. With 3 bases removed from V and 2 bases from J, the gap between germline ends came to 17 bases. The CDR3 nucleotides are TGTGCCAGTAGTATGTGGCAGGGGATGGGGGGCAATCAGCCCCAGCATTTT. As protein: CASSMWQGMGGNQPQHF.

The J gene is TRBJ1-1, the V gene TRBV4-2; D may be TRBD1 (5 bases). V dropped 1 base and J dropped 5 bases, with 14 bases sitting between them. The CDR3 contains 15 residues. The V gene's germline CDR1 is LGHNA and CDR2 YNFKEQ. CDR3 sequence (DNA): TGTGCCAGCAGCCAAGTGGGGAGGGGATATACTGAAGCTTTCTTT. Translation: CASSQVGRGYTEAFF.